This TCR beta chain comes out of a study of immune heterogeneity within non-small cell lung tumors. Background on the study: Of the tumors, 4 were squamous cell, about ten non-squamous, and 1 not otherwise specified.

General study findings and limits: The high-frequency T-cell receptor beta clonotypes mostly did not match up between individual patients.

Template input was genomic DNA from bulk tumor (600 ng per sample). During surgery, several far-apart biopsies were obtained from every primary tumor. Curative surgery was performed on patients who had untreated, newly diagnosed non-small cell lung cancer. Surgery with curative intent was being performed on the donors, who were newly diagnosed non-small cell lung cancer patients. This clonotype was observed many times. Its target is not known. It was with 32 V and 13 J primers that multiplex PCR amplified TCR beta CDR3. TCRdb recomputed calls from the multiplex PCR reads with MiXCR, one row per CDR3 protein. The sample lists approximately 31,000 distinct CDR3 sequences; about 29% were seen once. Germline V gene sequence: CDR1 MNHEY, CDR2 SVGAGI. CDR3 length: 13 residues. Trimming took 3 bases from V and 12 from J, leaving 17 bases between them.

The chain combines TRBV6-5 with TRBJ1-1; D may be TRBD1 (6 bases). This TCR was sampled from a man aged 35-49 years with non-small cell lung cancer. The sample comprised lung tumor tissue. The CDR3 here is CASSYDGQGRPFF. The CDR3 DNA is TGTGCCAGCAGTTATGATGGGCAGGGGCGGCCTTTCTTT.